These 20 T cell receptor beta chains were all obtained from the same sample, sequenced in a study of blood T cells in healthy people across ages. The second PCR ran roughly 7 to 12 cycles with a sample-barcoded 5' primer and J-beta primers. TCRdb re-called the 5' RACE reads with MiXCR, one entry per CDR3 protein. The profile shows over 1,500,000 distinct CDR3 sequences, 49% of them singletons. The sample taken for sequencing was blood. The receptors were sampled from a woman between 35 and 50 years old in good health.

The V and J genes are TRBV4-2 and TRBJ1-4; 10 bases line up with TRBD1. CDR1 is LGHNA, CDR2 YNFKEQ, per germline. The CDR3 runs 16 residues. Trimming cost V 2 bases and J 7 bases; bases outside gene matches: 7. The CDR3 is CASSQPGTGAGEKLFF. The CDR3 nucleotides read TGTGCCAGCAGCCAACCGGGGACAGGGGCAGGTGAAAAACTGTTTTTT.

This clonotype was observed a handful of times. The chain uses TRBV12-3 or TRBV12-4 and TRBJ1-2; TRBD1 matches at 7 bases. The J segment lost 4 bases and the V segment lost 6 bases, leaving 11 bases of the junction unmatched. The CDR3 consists of 15 residues. The CDR3 DNA reads as TGTGCCAGCAGGGACCAGGGGGTGGAAATCTATGGCTACACCTTC. Its protein is CASRDQGVEIYGYTF.

The chain joins TRBV12-3 or TRBV12-4 to TRBJ2-3; D unclear. Trimming left V 6 bases short and J 5 bases short, with 6 bases between. The CDR3 has 11 amino acids. The CDR3 spells CASSKVDTQYF. CDR3 nucleotide sequence: TGTGCCAGCAGCAAGGTAGATACGCAGTATTTT.

The V and J genes are TRBV5-1 and TRBJ1-2; no clear D. Trimming cost V 4 bases and J 3 bases, with 10 bases left between them. CDR1 is SGHRS, CDR2 YFSETQ, per germline. This CDR3 is built from 13 residues. The CDR3 DNA reads as TGCGCCAGCAGCGTGATTTGGGACTATGGCTACACCTTC. Encoded protein: CASSVIWDYGYTF.

The chain carries TRBV20-1 and TRBJ2-3, with D perhaps TRBD1 or TRBD2 (7 bases each). This CDR3 has 14 residues. The germline V and J ends were trimmed by 4 bases and 7 bases, with 18 bases remaining between them. CDR1 is DFQATT, CDR2 SNEGSKA, per germline (reference sequence). The CDR3 sequence is CSATGGRGVNTQYF. CDR3 sequence (DNA): TGCAGTGCTACAGGGGGACGGGGGGTGAATACGCAGTATTTT.

V and J are TRBV11-2 and TRBJ2-5; D possibly corresponds to TRBD2 (7 bases). This CDR3 region has 15 residues. From germline, CDR1 is SGHAT and CDR2 FQNNGV. Trimming pared 5 bases from V and 3 bases from J, leaving 16 bases between. The CDR3 DNA follows: TGTGCCAGCAGCCCTAGGGGGGGCATTAAAGAGACCCAGTACTTC. Translating gives CASSPRGGIKETQYF.

This clonotype was recorded a few times. This chain links TRBV7-9 with TRBJ1-4; TRBD1 matches 9 bases. The CDR3 is 15 residues long. The V gene end was trimmed by 2 bases and the J gene end by 4 bases; junction bases not matched to a gene: 2. Germline CDR1 SEHNR, CDR2 FQNEAQ (reference sequence). The CDR3 loop reads CASSLLDRGNEKLFF. The CDR3 region has the DNA TGTGCCAGCAGCTTACTGGACAGGGGTAATGAAAAACTGTTTTTT.

The V call is TRBV5-1, the J call TRBJ2-7; no clear D. Trimming removed 1 base from V and 7 bases from J, with 15 bases in between. Germline assignment: CDR1 SGHRS and CDR2 YFSETQ. The CDR3 sequence is 14 residues long. CDR3 region: CASSLREPYNEQYF. The CDR3 DNA reads as TGCGCCAGCAGCTTGAGAGAACCCTACAATGAGCAGTACTTC.

The chain carries TRBV6-1 and TRBJ2-1; D may correspond to TRBD1 or TRBD2 (5 bases each). This CDR3 contains 15 residues. Trimming stripped 7 bases from V and 3 bases from J, with 16 bases between. The germline CDR1 and CDR2 sequences are MNHNS and SASEGT. The CDR3 DNA reads as TGTGCCAGCACTCTGTGGGGACGGAACTACAATGAGCAGTTCTTC. It yields the protein CASTLWGRNYNEQFF.

The DNA of the CDR3 is TGTGCCAGCAGCTGGGAAGCGGGGGGGCCCCAAGAGACCCAGTACTTC. Translating it yields CASSWEAGGPQETQYF. The chain carries TRBV6-2 or TRBV6-3 and TRBJ2-5; the match to TRBD2 covers 10 bases. CDR1 MNHEY and CDR2 SVGEGT come from the germline V gene. The V and J ends lost 6 bases and 1 base, in that order; junction bases with no gene match: 8. The CDR3 has 16 residues.

The V call is TRBV7-2, the J call TRBJ2-5; TRBD2 is a possible D gene (7 bases). CDR1 SGHTA and CDR2 FQGNSA come from the germline V gene. The length of the CDR3 is 14 residues. Trimming pared 6 bases from V and 3 bases from J, leaving 14 bases between. This chain's CDR3 is CASSRGGVEETQYF. Written as DNA, the CDR3 is TGTGCCAGCAGTCGAGGGGGGGTCGAAGAGACCCAGTACTTC.

The chain uses TRBV7-9 and TRBJ2-3, with 8 bases identical to TRBD2. The CDR3 contains 16 residues. The trim removed 5 bases at V and 2 bases at J, leaving 9 bases unmatched. Germline V gene lookup returns CDR1 SEHNR and CDR2 FQNEAQ (reference sequence). DNA for the CDR3: TGTGCCAGCAGCACCCCCGGCGGGGGGATCACAGATACGCAGTATTTT. Amino acid sequence: CASSTPGGGITDTQYF.

This clonotype showed up just a few times. V and J are TRBV4-3 and TRBJ2-5; 7 bases map to TRBD1. Germline values: CDR1 LGHNA, CDR2 YSLEER. Trimming at V came to 0 bases and at J to 4 bases, leaving 17 bases not matched to a gene. The CDR3 runs 19 residues. CDR3 DNA sequence: TGCGCCAGCAGCCAAGATCTCATGACGTCGGGTTACAGGGGAGAGACCCAGTACTTC. Translation gives CASSQDLMTSGYRGETQYF.

This chain connects TRBV13 to TRBJ2-3; possible D gene TRBD1, 6 bases. Looked up from germline, CDR1 is PRHDT and CDR2 is FYEKMQ (reference sequence). The V gene lost 1 base and the J gene lost 5 bases, with 13 bases spanning the gap. This CDR3 spans 15 amino acids. The DNA for the CDR3 is TGTGCCAGCAGCTTAGAGGCAGGGGATCAAGATACGCAGTATTTT. Encoded protein: CASSLEAGDQDTQYF.

The V and J genes are TRBV29-1 and TRBJ2-5, with D possibly matching TRBD2 (7 bases). The V gene lost 4 bases and the J gene lost 7 bases, with 16 bases spanning the gap. Germline V gene data show CDR1 as SQVTM and CDR2 as ANQGSEA. This CDR3 spans 13 amino acids. The CDR3 loop is CSVGASGEGTQYF. CDR3 sequence (DNA): TGCAGCGTTGGGGCCTCAGGGGAGGGGACCCAGTACTTC.

The chain combines TRBV6-5 with TRBJ1-4; the D is unclear. The V end was cut by 5 bases, the J end by 4 bases, with 11 bases between. Germline V gene sequence: CDR1 MNHEY, CDR2 SVGAGI. This CDR3 is 14 amino acids long. CDR3 sequence (DNA): TGTGCCAGCAGTCCGACGGTAATTAATGAAAAACTGTTTTTT. Protein: CASSPTVINEKLFF.

The chain employs TRBV7-8 and TRBJ2-3; 8 nucleotides align to TRBD1. The length of the CDR3 is 14 residues. V dropped 7 bases and J dropped 5; count of bases not matched to a gene: 8. CDR1 and CDR2 from the germline V gene are SGHVS and FQNEAQ. CDR3 sequence reads: CASTDRGAEDTQYF. The CDR3, as DNA: TGTGCCAGCACAGACAGGGGAGCAGAAGATACGCAGTATTTT.

V is TRBV5-6 and J is TRBJ2-5, with TRBD2 matching 8 bases. Germline CDR1 SGHDT, CDR2 YYEEEE. CDR3 size: 15 residues. V was pared by 0 bases and J by 13 bases, with 14 bases of the junction left unmatched. The CDR3 here is CASSLGRRTSLVRYF. In DNA, the CDR3 is TGTGCCAGCAGCTTGGGTCGTAGGACTAGCCTTGTTCGGTACTTC.

This clonotype has a single count. The chain joins TRBV4-1 to TRBJ1-1; the match to TRBD1 covers 9 bases. Unmatched junction bases numbered 25, after V lost 0 bases and J lost 5 bases. CDR3 length equals 22 residues. Germline V gene data show CDR1 as MGHRA and CDR2 as YSYEKL. The CDR3 nucleotides read TGCGCCAGCAGCCAAGAATACGGAAGAATGACGGGACAGGGAGGGCGAAGGACTGAAGCTTTCTTT. Residues: CASSQEYGRMTGQGGRRTEAFF.

V and J are TRBV27 and TRBJ2-1; 9 positions match TRBD2. The CDR3 spans 17 residues. J gave up 4 bases and V 4 bases, and 11 bases lay outside the gene matches. In germline, CDR1 is MNHEY, CDR2 SMNVEV (reference sequence). This CDR3 reads CASSSSGSGGSYNEQFF. The CDR3 nucleotides are TGTGCCAGCAGTTCCTCCGGAAGCGGGGGGTCTTACAATGAGCAGTTCTTC.